This TCR beta chain is from a study of shared clonotypes between healthy human individuals. With regard to this clone: Its cognate antigen is unknown.

Together with CD45RO+ cells, CCR7-negative CD45RA+ TemRA cells were included in CD8 memory. Original analysis: There were no quality scores in the junction-only immunoSEQ sequences, so filtering differed. Some clones are missing from TCRdb's copy, which holds only in-frame ones; the method was immunoSEQ multiplex PCR. Clone size and the V and J calls come from that table; the DNA yielded D and trimming. The data contain approximately 710,000 clones, roughly 88% of them singletons. Broader study findings: How much donors shared clonotypes was expected to be affected by sequencing depth.

This TCR was recovered from a man aged 18-30 years in good health. Some clones in this sample may be carry-over from other donors' samples. Sequenced: memory CD8+ T cells from PBMCs. The subset here: CD45RO+ cells pooled with CCR7-negative TemRA cells.

DNA for the CDR3: TGCGCCAGCAGCTCATGGACTAGCGGAGCCTACGAGCAGTACTTC. Translating gives CASSSWTSGAYEQYF. This chain uses TRBV5-1 with TRBJ2-7, with 10 bases aligning to TRBD2. J gave up 2 bases and V 3 bases, and 5 bases lay outside the gene matches. Germline loops: CDR1 SGHRS, CDR2 YFSETQ. CDR3 length: 15 residues.